Sequencing of this T cell receptor (beta chain) was carried out in a study of T cells after yellow fever vaccination. This CDR3 is 14 amino acids long. Germline assignment: CDR1 MNHNS and CDR2 SASEGT. V was cut by 7 bases and J by 4 bases, with 16 bases left in between. Via MiXCR, TCRdb re-called the 5' RACE reads, giving one row per CDR3 protein. The sample lists approximately 300,000 distinct CDR3 sequences, roughly 9.4% occurring once. This clonotype turned up a few times. J is TRBJ2-5 and V is TRBV6-1; possible D gene TRBD1, 6 bases. The sample here was PBMCs, taken on the day of the first yellow fever vaccination. This sequence was found in a man aged 18 to 29 who received the YFV17D yellow fever vaccine. The CDR3 loop reads CASTLRGKRETQYF. In DNA form, the CDR3 reads TGTGCCAGCACTCTAAGGGGGAAAAGAGAGACCCAGTACTTC.